These 17 T cell receptor beta chains originate from one sample sequenced in a study of T cell clonotyping in hematopoietic cell transplantation. Repertoires were generated with immunoSEQ multiplex PCR, while TCRdb's copy carries only in-frame clones and drops some. The repertoire has some 10,000 clones, 89% of them found once; the top ten carry around 15%. The input for sequencing was PBMCs, taken 100 days after allogeneic stem cell transplant. The receptors shown here come from a female patient aged 60 or older who had an allogeneic stem cell transplant from an unrelated donor, so the T cells may come from the graft donor. Some clones in this sample may be carry-over from other donors' samples.

The genes are TRBV7-6 and TRBJ2-7; 11 positions match TRBD1. The J segment lost 3 bases and the V segment lost 4 bases, leaving 2 bases of the junction unmatched. CDR1 is SGHVS and CDR2 is FNYEAQ in the germline V gene. The length of the CDR3 is 14 residues. The CDR3 nucleotides read TGTGCCAGCAGCTCAGGGACAGGGGGCTACGAGCAGTACTTC. It is translated as CASSSGTGGYEQYF.

The genes are TRBV30 and TRBJ1-3; D possibly corresponds to TRBD1 (6 bases). Germline V lookup: CDR1 GTSNPN, CDR2 SVGIG (reference sequence). The CDR3 length is 15 residues. V lost 3 bases and J lost 0, with 12 bases in between. The CDR3: CAWRLGQASGNTIYF. The CDR3, as DNA: TGTGCCTGGAGACTGGGACAAGCCTCTGGAAACACCATATATTTT.

The chain couples TRBV6-5 to TRBJ2-7; a possible D gene is TRBD1 (6 bases). V was shortened by 4 bases and J by 3 bases, with 16 bases between the two germline ends. The CDR3 contains 15 residues. The germline V gene has CDR1 MNHEY and CDR2 SVGAGI. The CDR3 here is CASSSQGPHLYEQYF. DNA for the CDR3: TGTGCCAGCAGTTCGCAGGGGCCTCACCTCTACGAGCAGTACTTC.

This clone has only a few counts. The chain has TRBV15 and TRBJ2-7, with D possibly TRBD1 on 6 matching bases. With 0 bases removed from V and 3 bases from J, the gap between germline ends came to 9 bases. Per germline, CDR1 LNHNV and CDR2 YYDKDF (reference sequence). This CDR3 is 14 amino acids long. The CDR3 loop reads CATSRDRTDYEQYV. The CDR3 bases are TGTGCCACCAGCAGAGATCGGACAGACTACGAGCAGTACGTC.

Written as DNA, the CDR3 is TGTGCCAGCAGCGGGTCGGGAGGAGACTACGAGCAGTACTTC. This sequence encodes CASSGSGGDYEQYF. V gene TRBV7-9 combines with J gene TRBJ2-7, with 7 bases fitting TRBD2. The germline gives CDR1 SEHNR, CDR2 FQNEAQ (reference sequence). The J segment lost 3 bases and the V segment lost 5 bases, leaving 7 bases of the junction unmatched. The CDR3 loop spans 14 amino acids.

The chain is built from TRBV25-1 and TRBJ2-7, with D perhaps TRBD1 (5 bases). Germline CDR1 is MGHDK and CDR2 is SYGVNS. V lost 6 bases and J 2 bases, leaving 17 bases between the germline ends. CDR3 length: 15 amino acids. CDR3 DNA: TGTGCCAGCAGCCCCAGTAATAGGGGTGCCTACGAGCAGTACTTC. It translates to CASSPSNRGAYEQYF.

This clone was recorded a few times. Here the CDR3 reads CASSAAGAVLYEQFF. In DNA, the CDR3 is TGTGCCAGCAGCGCAGCGGGAGCAGTATTGTATGAGCAGTTCTTC. The chain couples TRBV11-2 to TRBJ2-1; 8 nucleotides match TRBD2. V lost 5 bases and J lost 8; bases outside the gene matches: 11. The CDR3 consists of 15 residues. Germline CDR1 SGHAT, CDR2 FQNNGV.

This chain joins TRBV2 and TRBJ2-5; the D call may be TRBD1 or TRBD2 (5 bases each). The V end lost 7 bases, the J end lost 4 bases, and 19 bases lay between the germline ends. The CDR3 loop spans 15 amino acids. The germline CDR1 and CDR2 sequences are SNHLY and FYNNEI. The CDR3 protein is CASKGSGTPPETQYF. CDR3 DNA: TGTGCCAGCAAGGGGAGCGGTACGCCGCCAGAGACCCAGTACTTC.

The CDR3: CASSFLGETQYF. As DNA, the CDR3 is TGTGCCAGCAGCTTCCTCGGCGAGACCCAGTACTTC. This chain connects TRBV7-2 to TRBJ2-5; D gene unclear. CDR3 size: 12 residues. The germline CDR1 and CDR2 sequences are SGHTA and FQGNSA. V was cut by 3 bases and J by 5 bases, with 7 bases left in between.

This chain joins TRBV9 and TRBJ2-7; D call uncertain. This CDR3 comprises 15 residues. V was shortened by 3 bases and J by 0 bases, with 13 bases between the two germline ends. Germline values: CDR1 SGDLS, CDR2 YYNGEE. CDR3 residues: CASSGGRRSSYEQYF. The DNA for the CDR3 is TGTGCCAGCAGCGGTGGACGAAGGAGCTCCTACGAGCAGTACTTC.

This clone was observed a single time. The V gene is TRBV6-6, the J gene TRBJ2-7; a possible D gene is TRBD1 (6 bases). Germline V lookup: CDR1 MNHNY, CDR2 SVGAGI (reference sequence). CDR3 size: 12 residues. The V end lost 8 bases, the J end lost 5 bases, and 13 bases lay between the germline ends. The CDR3 bases are TGTGCCAGCGGGGAAAGGGGGAACGAGCAGTACTTC. Translation: CASGERGNEQYF.

The CDR3 DNA reads TGCGCCAGCAGCCAAGACCGGGCAGGGAGGGATGAAGCTTTCTTT. Its protein is CASSQDRAGRDEAFF. This chain uses TRBV4-3 with TRBJ1-1; a possible D gene is TRBD1 (5 bases). The CDR3 covers 15 residues. The V end was cut by 0 bases, the J end by 7 bases, with 15 bases between. The germline V gene encodes CDR1 LGHNA and CDR2 YSLEER.

This clone was seen once. V usage is TRBV9 and J usage is TRBJ2-3; 8 bases match TRBD1. Germline V gene lookup returns CDR1 SGDLS and CDR2 YYNGEE. The trim removed 3 bases at V and 3 bases at J, leaving 6 bases unmatched. CDR3 length equals 15 residues. The CDR3 DNA sequence: TGTGCCAGCAGCGCCGGACAGGGTTGGACAGATACGCAGTATTTT. Its protein is CASSAGQGWTDTQYF.

The chain has TRBV6-5 and TRBJ1-1; weak D call: TRBD1 (6 bases). The CDR3 runs 14 residues. Between the trimmed V and J ends, which lost 7 bases and 2 bases, there was a span of 14 bases. Per the germline V gene, CDR1 is MNHEY and CDR2 is SVGAGI. CDR3 nucleotides: TGTGCCAGCACCCTCGGGGGGCTTAACACTGAAGCTTTCTTT. Encoded protein: CASTLGGLNTEAFF.

The chain employs TRBV29-1 and TRBJ2-1; 10 bases match TRBD2. CDR1 SQVTM and CDR2 ANQGSEA come from the germline V gene. The CDR3 totals 14 residues. The V segment lost 4 bases and the J segment 9 bases; nucleotides outside the gene matches: 9. The CDR3 DNA sequence: TGCAGCGTTGGGGGAGCGGGAGGGCTCGGTGAGCAGTTCTTC. Protein sequence: CSVGGAGGLGEQFF.

The gene calls are TRBV27 and TRBJ1-4; possible D gene TRBD1, 5 bases. V lost 9 bases to trimming and J lost 4 bases, with 15 bases between them. Germline-derived CDR1 and CDR2 are MNHEY and SMNVEV (reference sequence). This CDR3 region has 14 residues. The CDR3 sequence: CASKESGGNEKLFF. For the CDR3, the DNA is TGTGCCAGTAAGGAGTCGGGGGGTAATGAAAAACTGTTTTTT.

The J gene is TRBJ2-1, the V gene TRBV19, with 7 bases fitting TRBD1. This CDR3 comprises 14 residues. Germline lookup yields CDR1 LNHDA and CDR2 SQIVND (reference sequence). Trimming took 7 bases from V and 7 from J; bases not matched to a gene: 10. The CDR3 here is CASTNTGVKNEQFF. In nucleotides, the CDR3 is TGTGCCAGTACCAATACAGGGGTGAAGAATGAGCAGTTCTTC. Looking up the rest from reference TRBV19 and TRBJ2-1 gives the full variable domain: DGGITQSPKYLFRKEGQNVTLSCEQNLNHDAMYWYRQDPGQGLRLIYYSQIVNDFQKGDIAEGYSVSREKKESFPLTVTSAQKNPTAFYLCASTNTGVKNEQFFGPGTRLTVL.